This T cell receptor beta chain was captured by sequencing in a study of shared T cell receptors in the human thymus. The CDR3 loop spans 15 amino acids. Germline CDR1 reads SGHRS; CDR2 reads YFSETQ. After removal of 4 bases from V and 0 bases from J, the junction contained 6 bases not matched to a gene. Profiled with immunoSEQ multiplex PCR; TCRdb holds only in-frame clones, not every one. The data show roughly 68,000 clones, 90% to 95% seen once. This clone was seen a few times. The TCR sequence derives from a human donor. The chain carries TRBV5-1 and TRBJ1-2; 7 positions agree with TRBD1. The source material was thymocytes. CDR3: CASSRDSKTNYGYTF. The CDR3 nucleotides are TGCGCCAGCAGCCGGGACAGCAAAACTAACTATGGCTACACCTTC.